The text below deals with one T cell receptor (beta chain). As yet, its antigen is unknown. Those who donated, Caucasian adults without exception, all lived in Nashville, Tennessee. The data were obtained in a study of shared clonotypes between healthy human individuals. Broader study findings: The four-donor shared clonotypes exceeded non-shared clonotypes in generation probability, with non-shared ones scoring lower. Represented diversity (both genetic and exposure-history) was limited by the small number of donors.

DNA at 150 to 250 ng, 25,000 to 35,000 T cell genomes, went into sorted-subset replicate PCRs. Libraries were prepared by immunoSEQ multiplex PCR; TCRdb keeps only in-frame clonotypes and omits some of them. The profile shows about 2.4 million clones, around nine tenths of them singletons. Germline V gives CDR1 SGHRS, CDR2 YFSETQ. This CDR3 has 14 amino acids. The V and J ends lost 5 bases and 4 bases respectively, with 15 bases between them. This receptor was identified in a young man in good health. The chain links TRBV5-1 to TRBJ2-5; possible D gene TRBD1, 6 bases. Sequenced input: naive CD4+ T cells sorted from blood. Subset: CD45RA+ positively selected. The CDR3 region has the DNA TGCGCCAGCAGTTTGCAGGGGCCCGTAGAGACCCAGTACTTC. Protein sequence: CASSLQGPVETQYF. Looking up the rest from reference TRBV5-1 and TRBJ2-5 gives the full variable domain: KAGVTQTPRYLIKTRGQQVTLSCSPISGHRSVSWYQQTPGQGLQFLFEYFSETQRNKGNFPGRFSGRQFSNSRSEMNVSTLELGDSALYLCASSLQGPVETQYFGPGTRLLVL.